These T cell receptor beta chains were read from a single sample in a study of a mutant IDH1 vaccine in newly diagnosed glioma. No antigen is known for these receptors. The repertoire was sequenced with immunoSEQ multiplex PCR; TCRdb's copy has only in-frame clones and lacks some. The repertoire has approximately 60,000 clones, 83% of them found once; the top ten carry around 4%. Sample: PBMCs, taken from a glioma patient whose treatment included an IDH1 peptide vaccine. Receptor source: a young man with glioma. CDR3s include the opening cysteine and the closing phenylalanine or tryptophan. Each record gives: J gene, D gene, V gene, clone size, CDR3 DNA, CDR3 protein. D genes are given only for firm matches. Where a row states a size, it is once, few, many or the class of an expanded clone; other rows omit it.

J: TRBJ1-2
D: TRBD1
V: TRBV19
size: NA
DNA: TGTGCCAGCCGACCGACAGGGGATCGCTATGGCTACACCTTC
CDR3: CASRPTGDRYGYTF

J: TRBJ2-3
D: TRBD1
V: TRBV9
size: NA
DNA: TGTGCCAGCAGCGCGGGGACAGGGGGCACAGATACGCAGTATTTT
CDR3: CASSAGTGGTDTQYF

J: TRBJ1-5
D: NA
V: TRBV27
size: NA
DNA: TGTGCCACCGCGGGCGGCGCGGTCGGCAATCAGCCCCAGCATTTT
CDR3: CATAGGAVGNQPQHF

J: TRBJ2-3
D: TRBD2
V: TRBV5-1
size: NA
DNA: TGCGCCAGCAGCGAGGGACTAGCGGGGAGCACAGATACGCAGTATTTT
CDR3: CASSEGLAGSTDTQYF

J: TRBJ2-7
D: NA
V: TRBV4-1
size: NA
DNA: TGCGCCAGCAGCCAAGACACAAACATGCCCTACGAGCAGTACTTC
CDR3: CASSQDTNMPYEQYF

J: TRBJ2-7
D: NA
V: TRBV9
size: NA
DNA: TGTGCCAGCAGCGGAAGTACCTCCTACGAGCAGTACTTC
CDR3: CASSGSTSYEQYF

J: TRBJ1-2
D: TRBD1
V: TRBV5-4
size: NA
DNA: TGTGCCAGCAGCGGGAAGGGACAGGGGGCGGATGGCTACACCTTC
CDR3: CASSGKGQGADGYTF

J: TRBJ1-2
D: TRBD1
V: TRBV19
size: NA
DNA: TGTGCCAGTAGTCTTCTTGGACAGGGGATTTATGGCTACACCTTC
CDR3: CASSLLGQGIYGYTF

J: TRBJ2-1
D: TRBD2
V: TRBV13
size: NA
DNA: TGTGCCAGCGCGGGACTAACCTACAATGAGCAGTTCTTC
CDR3: CASAGLTYNEQFF

J: TRBJ2-1
D: TRBD1
V: TRBV6-5
size: NA
DNA: TGTGCCAGCAGCGACAGGGGGACCTACAATGAGCAGTTCTTC
CDR3: CASSDRGTYNEQFF

J: TRBJ2-3
D: NA
V: TRBV5-4
size: NA
DNA: TGTGCCAGCAGCTTAGCTGGGCCACGCACAGATACGCAGTATTTT
CDR3: CASSLAGPRTDTQYF

J: TRBJ2-2
D: TRBD2
V: TRBV7-9
size: NA
DNA: TGTGCCAGCAGCTTAGAAGGACTAGTGAACACCGGGGAGCTGTTTTTT
CDR3: CASSLEGLVNTGELFF

J: TRBJ1-5
D: NA
V: TRBV18
size: NA
DNA: TGTGCCAGCTCACCACCGGGCAGGGCGACTCAGCCCCAGCATTTT
CDR3: CASSPPGRATQPQHF

J: TRBJ2-7
D: TRBD1
V: TRBV28
size: NA
DNA: TGTGCCAGCAGTCCTGCCGGGACAGGCTTAAGCGAGCAGTACTTC
CDR3: CASSPAGTGLSEQYF

J: TRBJ1-6
D: NA
V: TRBV9
size: once
DNA: TGTGCCAGCAGCGTAGAGGGGAATTCACCCCTCCACTTT
CDR3: CASSVEGNSPLHF

J: TRBJ1-2
D: TRBD1
V: TRBV18
size: NA
DNA: TGTGCCAGCTCACCGGGACAGGTTGAACGGTACACCTTC
CDR3: CASSPGQVERYTF

J: TRBJ1-2
D: NA
V: TRBV10-2
size: NA
DNA: TGCGCCAGCACCGCACAACACGAGGGGGGCTATGGCTACACCTTC
CDR3: CASTAQHEGGYGYTF

J: TRBJ2-1
D: NA
V: TRBV6-1
size: NA
DNA: TGTGCCAGCAGTGTAGGGGCGAGCTCCTACAATGAGCAGTTCTTC
CDR3: CASSVGASSYNEQFF

J: TRBJ2-2
D: NA
V: TRBV2
size: NA
DNA: TGTGCCAGCACCCGGCAGGGGAACACCGGGGAGCTGTTTTTT
CDR3: CASTRQGNTGELFF

J: TRBJ2-2
D: TRBD1
V: TRBV5-1
size: NA
DNA: TGCGCCAGCAGCTTGGACAGGGGCCACACCGGGGAGCTGTTTTTT
CDR3: CASSLDRGHTGELFF

J: TRBJ1-6
D: TRBD1
V: TRBV5-6
size: few
DNA: TGTGCCAGCAGCTTGTTGGGACAGGCGAATTCACCCCTCCACTTT
CDR3: CASSLLGQANSPLHF

J: TRBJ1-1
D: NA
V: TRBV6-1
size: NA
DNA: TGTGCCAGCAGTGAAGAAGCGGACACTCAGGCGACTGAAGCTTTCTTT
CDR3: CASSEEADTQATEAFF

J: TRBJ1-5
D: TRBD1
V: TRBV7-9
size: few
DNA: TGTGCCAGCAGCTTGACAGGGGACGATCAGCCCCAGCATTTT
CDR3: CASSLTGDDQPQHF

J: TRBJ1-2
D: NA
V: TRBV7-9
size: NA
DNA: TGTGCCAGCAGCTTAAAGGGGGTGGGCTATGGCTACACCTTC
CDR3: CASSLKGVGYGYTF

J: TRBJ2-1
D: NA
V: TRBV11-2
size: few
DNA: TGTGCCAGCAGCTTAGGGATGGGGTACAATGAGCAGTTCTTC
CDR3: CASSLGMGYNEQFF

J: TRBJ2-7
D: TRBD2
V: TRBV7-2
size: NA
DNA: TGTGCCAGCACCCAGTCGGGGAAGCGGGGGCTCCACGAGCAGTACTTC
CDR3: CASTQSGKRGLHEQYF

J: TRBJ1-6
D: NA
V: TRBV30
size: NA
DNA: TGTGCCTGTTGGTACTCCTATAATTCACCCCTCCACTTT
CDR3: CACWYSYNSPLHF

J: TRBJ1-3
D: TRBD1
V: TRBV5-5
size: NA
DNA: TGTGCCAGCAGCTCCATGACAGGGGGAAACACCATATATTTT
CDR3: CASSSMTGGNTIYF

J: TRBJ1-4
D: TRBD1
V: TRBV15
size: NA
DNA: TGTGCCACCAGCAAACAGGGGACAGTTAATGAAAAACTGTTTTTT
CDR3: CATSKQGTVNEKLFF

J: TRBJ1-1
D: NA
V: TRBV18
size: NA
DNA: TGTGCCAGCTCACCAACGGCGAACACTGAAGCTTTCTTT
CDR3: CASSPTANTEAFF

J: TRBJ2-1
D: TRBD2
V: TRBV7-2
size: NA
DNA: TGTGCCAGCAGCCCCGCAGGAGCGGGGATTTACAATGAGCAGTTCTTC
CDR3: CASSPAGAGIYNEQFF

J: TRBJ1-2
D: NA
V: TRBV28
size: NA
DNA: TGTGCCAGCAGGTTTTGGAACTATGGCTACACCTTC
CDR3: CASRFWNYGYTF

J: TRBJ1-2
D: NA
V: TRBV6-6
size: NA
DNA: TGTGCCAGCAGTTACTCGGGTCCGGACGCTAACTATGGCTACACCTTC
CDR3: CASSYSGPDANYGYTF

J: TRBJ1-2
D: TRBD1
V: TRBV28
size: NA
DNA: TGTGCCAGCGTCAAGGGGGCCCTCTATGGCTACACCTTC
CDR3: CASVKGALYGYTF

J: TRBJ2-3
D: TRBD1
V: TRBV15
size: NA
DNA: TGTGCCACCAGAAAAAAACCCCGGGACAGCCTACACACAGATACGCAGTATTTT
CDR3: CATRKKPRDSLHTDTQYF

J: TRBJ2-5
D: NA
V: TRBV4-1
size: NA
DNA: TGCGCCAGCAGCCAAGAAGGCAGGGGAAAAGAGACCCAGTACTTC
CDR3: CASSQEGRGKETQYF

J: TRBJ2-4
D: NA
V: TRBV18
size: NA
DNA: TGTGCCAGCTCCTCAGAGACAGCGGATCAGTACTTC
CDR3: CASSSETADQYF

J: TRBJ2-7
D: NA
V: TRBV15
size: NA
DNA: TGTGCCACCAGCAGAGAAGGTTTGGCAGACTCCTACGAGCAGTACTTC
CDR3: CATSREGLADSYEQYF

J: TRBJ2-7
D: TRBD2
V: TRBV7-8
size: NA
DNA: TGTGCCAGCAGCTTAGCTGGCCCGGCGGGGGATACTCTGCAGTACTTC
CDR3: CASSLAGPAGDTLQYF

J: TRBJ1-4
D: NA
V: TRBV7-2
size: NA
DNA: TGTGCCAGCAGTTCAGCTAAGGGGGGGCTGGGTGAAAAACTGTTTTTT
CDR3: CASSSAKGGLGEKLFF

J: TRBJ1-2
D: TRBD1
V: TRBV7-9
size: once
DNA: TGTGCCTCTCCGGGGGGACAGGGGCTCTATGGCTACACCTTC
CDR3: CASPGGQGLYGYTF

J: TRBJ1-1
D: NA
V: TRBV27
size: NA
DNA: TGTGCCAGCTGCTTCAGGGGAGGCACTGAAGCTTTCTTT
CDR3: CASCFRGGTEAFF

J: TRBJ1-1
D: NA
V: TRBV7-9
size: once
DNA: TGTGCCAGCAGCTTAGGGTCCGCCGGGGGCGTTCGGGGAGGCACTGAAGCTTTCTTT
CDR3: CASSLGSAGGVRGGTEAFF

J: TRBJ2-3
D: TRBD2
V: TRBV11-2
size: NA
DNA: TGTGCCAGCAGCTGGAGCGGGGGGACAGATACGCAGTATTTT
CDR3: CASSWSGGTDTQYF

J: TRBJ1-5
D: TRBD1
V: TRBV6-5
size: few
DNA: TGTGCCAGCAGTTACTCGAACAGGGGGCATCAGCCCCAGCATTTT
CDR3: CASSYSNRGHQPQHF

J: TRBJ1-4
D: TRBD1
V: TRBV5-8
size: NA
DNA: TGTGCCAGCAGCTTGGGGGCCCAGGGGGCGGGTGAAAAACTGTTTTTT
CDR3: CASSLGAQGAGEKLFF

J: TRBJ1-1
D: NA
V: TRBV7-6
size: NA
DNA: TGTGCCAGCAGCTTAGATCAGGAATCCTGGGAAGCTTTCTTT
CDR3: CASSLDQESWEAFF

J: TRBJ1-1
D: TRBD1
V: TRBV6-6
size: NA
DNA: TGTGCCAGCAGTTACGCGGGACAGGCGAACACTGAAGCTTTCTTT
CDR3: CASSYAGQANTEAFF